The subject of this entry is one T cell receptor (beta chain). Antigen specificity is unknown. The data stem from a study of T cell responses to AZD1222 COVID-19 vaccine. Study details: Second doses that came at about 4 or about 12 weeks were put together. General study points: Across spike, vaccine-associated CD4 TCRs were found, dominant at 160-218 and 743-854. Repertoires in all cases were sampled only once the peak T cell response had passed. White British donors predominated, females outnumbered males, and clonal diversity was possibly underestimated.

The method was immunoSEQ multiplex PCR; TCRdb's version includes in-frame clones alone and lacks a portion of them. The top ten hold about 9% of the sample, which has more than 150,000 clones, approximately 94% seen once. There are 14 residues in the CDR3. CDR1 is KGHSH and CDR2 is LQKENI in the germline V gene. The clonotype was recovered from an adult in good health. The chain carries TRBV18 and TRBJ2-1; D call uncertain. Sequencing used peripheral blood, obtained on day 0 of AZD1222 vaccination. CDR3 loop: CATKESDSYNEQFF. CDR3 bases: TGTGCTACGAAGGAGTCCGACTCCTACAATGAGCAGTTCTTC. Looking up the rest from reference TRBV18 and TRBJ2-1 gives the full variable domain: NAGVMQNPRHLVRRRGQEARLRCSPMKGHSHVYWYRQLPEEGLKFMVYLQKENIIDESGMPKERFSAEFPKEGPSILRIQQVVRGDSAAYFCATKESDSYNEQFFGPGTRLTVL.